These T cell receptor beta chains were read from a single sample in a study of blood T cell repertoires in COVID-19. Sequencing used immunoSEQ multiplex PCR; TCRdb keeps in-frame clones, though not all of them. The data show 70,000 to 95,000 clones, around 90% seen once. The sequenced material came from peripheral blood. These receptors were taken from a woman aged 70-85 years with acute or convalescent COVID-19. CDR3s include the opening cysteine and the closing phenylalanine or tryptophan. A D gene is named only where the DNA matches it firmly. Rows may omit the clone size; those that give it use once, few, many or a size class.

J,length,D,size,V,CDR3,DNA
TRBJ1-4,15,TRBD1,NA,TRBV10-3,CAISDSGTGGEKLFF,TGTGCCATCAGTGATTCCGGGACAGGGGGTGAAAAACTGTTTTTT
TRBJ2-7,14,TRBD2,NA,TRBV9,CASSEGLGDYEQYF,TGTGCCAGCAGCGAGGGACTAGGCGACTACGAGCAGTACTTC
TRBJ2-2,15,NA,NA,TRBV9,CASSVVRSDKGELFF,TGTGCCAGCAGCGTAGTCAGGTCCGACAAGGGGGAGCTGTTTTTT
TRBJ2-7,15,TRBD1,NA,TRBV6-5,CASWAGQGLSYEQYF,TGTGCCAGCTGGGCCGGACAGGGCCTTAGCTACGAGCAGTACTTC
TRBJ2-3,15,TRBD2,NA,TRBV5-1,CASSLTGLATDTQYF,TGCGCCAGCAGTCTGACTGGACTAGCAACAGATACGCAGTATTTT
TRBJ2-7,14,TRBD1,once,TRBV27,CASSLRQGAVEQYF,TGTGCCAGCAGTTTAAGGCAGGGGGCGGTCGAGCAGTACTTC
TRBJ1-5,13,TRBD1,NA,TRBV24-1,CATNDRVGQPQHF,TGTGCCACCAATGACAGGGTCGGACAGCCCCAGCATTTT
TRBJ1-1,15,NA,NA,TRBV30,CAWDLDRLRGTEAFF,TGTGCCTGGGACCTGGACAGACTAAGGGGCACTGAAGCTTTCTTT
TRBJ1-5,15,NA,NA,TRBV19,CASSIGESGNQPQHF,TGTGCCAGTAGTATCGGGGAATCAGGCAATCAGCCCCAGCATTTT
TRBJ1-4,14,NA,NA,TRBV6-5,CASRTGSTNEKLFF,TGTGCCAGCAGAACAGGGTCAACTAATGAAAAACTGTTTTTT
TRBJ1-1,15,NA,NA,TRBV4-1,CASSQTGLPNTEAFF,TGCGCCAGCAGCCAAACAGGTTTACCGAACACTGAAGCTTTCTTT
TRBJ2-3,15,TRBD2,NA,TRBV19,CASKLGSGSTDTQYF,TGTGCCAGCAAATTGGGTAGCGGGAGCACAGATACGCAGTATTTT
TRBJ2-7,15,NA,NA,TRBV28,CASSLAGTGTYEQYF,TGTGCCAGCAGTTTAGCCGGGACTGGGACCTACGAGCAGTACTTC
TRBJ2-7,11,TRBD2,once,TRBV20-1,CTGTSGHEQYF,TGCACCGGGACTAGCGGCCACGAGCAGTACTTC
TRBJ2-4,14,NA,NA,TRBV3-1/TRBV3-2,CASSQEPGVNIQYF,TGTGCCAGCAGCCAAGAACCGGGGGTCAACATTCAGTACTTC
TRBJ1-5,12,NA,NA,TRBV19,CASSAWGQPQHF,TGTGCCAGTAGTGCCTGGGGCCAGCCCCAGCATTTT
TRBJ1-5,16,NA,NA,TRBV4-2,CASSQGGGNSNQPQHF,TGTGCCAGCAGCCAAGGAGGGGGAAATAGCAATCAGCCCCAGCATTTT
TRBJ2-1,16,TRBD1,NA,TRBV6-1,CASSENYGTGHNEQFF,TGTGCCAGCAGTGAAAACTACGGGACAGGGCACAATGAGCAGTTCTTC
TRBJ1-2,14,NA,NA,TRBV7-9,CASSLSLESYGYTF,TGTGCCAGCAGCTTGTCCTTGGAGAGTTATGGCTACACCTTC
TRBJ2-2,15,TRBD1,NA,TRBV13,CASSPGQGYTGELFF,TGTGCCAGCAGCCCCGGACAGGGGTACACCGGGGAGCTGTTTTTT
TRBJ1-1,14,TRBD1,NA,TRBV7-3,CASSLTGGNTEAFF,TGTGCCAGCAGCTTGACAGGGGGCAACACTGAAGCTTTCTTT
TRBJ1-5,21,TRBD1,NA,TRBV7-7,CASTSDNPGTGGPYSNQPQHF,TGTGCTAGCACCTCCGATAACCCAGGGACAGGGGGCCCATATAGCAATCAGCCCCAGCATTTT
TRBJ1-5,15,NA,NA,TRBV28,CASSFSRYSNQPQHF,TGTGCCAGCAGTTTCTCCAGGTATAGCAATCAGCCCCAGCATTTT
TRBJ1-1,14,NA,NA,TRBV29-1,CSVVSGRGDTEAFF,TGCAGCGTTGTTAGTGGCAGGGGAGATACTGAAGCTTTCTTT
TRBJ1-6,19,TRBD1,few,TRBV27,CASSRKVPQGASYNSPLHF,TGTGCCAGCAGCCGCAAGGTCCCACAGGGGGCGTCCTATAATTCACCCCTCCACTTT
TRBJ1-2,13,NA,NA,TRBV2,CASGGYGGYGYTF,TGTGCCAGCGGGGGCTATGGTGGCTATGGCTACACCTTC
TRBJ2-1,11,TRBD1,NA,TRBV7-3,CASSARDRLFF,TGTGCCAGCAGCGCCAGGGACAGACTGTTCTTC
TRBJ2-7,13,NA,NA,TRBV19,CASSIGIFNEQYF,TGTGCCAGTAGTATCGGGATTTTTAACGAGCAGTACTTC
TRBJ2-1,16,TRBD2,NA,TRBV18,CASSPFKREGLNEQFF,TGTGCCAGCTCACCGTTTAAGCGGGAGGGCCTCAATGAGCAGTTCTTC
TRBJ1-2,16,NA,NA,TRBV19,CASSPDTYNLNYGYTF,TGTGCCAGTAGTCCCGACACCTACAACCTTAACTATGGCTACACCTTC
TRBJ2-5,14,TRBD2,NA,TRBV10-1,CASSGGRADETQYF,TGCGCCAGCAGTGGCGGGAGGGCTGATGAGACCCAGTACTTC
TRBJ1-6,16,NA,NA,TRBV14,CATPEVRGATYSPLHF,TGTGCCACCCCCGAGGTCAGGGGTGCTACTTATTCACCCCTCCACTTT
TRBJ2-1,17,NA,NA,TRBV9,CASSVEAAGLMYNEQFF,TGTGCCAGCAGCGTAGAGGCTGCCGGACTAATGTACAATGAGCAGTTCTTC
TRBJ1-2,14,TRBD1,NA,TRBV6-6,CASRTGMGAYGYTF,TGTGCCAGCAGGACAGGGATGGGGGCCTATGGCTACACCTTC
TRBJ1-4,14,TRBD1,once,TRBV7-2,CASRSTGYEEKLFF,TGTGCCAGCAGGTCGACAGGGTACGAGGAAAAACTGTTTTTT
TRBJ2-5,22,NA,NA,TRBV30,CASQDLLRYSGGKGSYQETQYF,TGTGCCTCCCAGGACCTTCTGAGGTACTCCGGGGGAAAAGGGTCGTACCAAGAGACCCAGTACTTC
TRBJ2-1,15,NA,NA,TRBV14,CASSQDRGSYNEQFF,TGTGCCAGCAGCCAAGACCGGGGAAGCTACAATGAGCAGTTCTTC
TRBJ1-2,14,NA,NA,TRBV18,CASSPTIGGQGYTF,TGTGCCAGCTCACCGACTATCGGGGGGCAAGGCTACACCTTC
TRBJ2-2,15,NA,NA,TRBV7-9,CASIASSLEGGELFF,TGTGCCAGCATCGCTTCGTCTCTGGAGGGCGGGGAGCTGTTTTTT
TRBJ1-2,16,TRBD1,NA,TRBV6-2/TRBV6-3,CASSTDRVVSNYGYTF,TGTGCCAGCAGTACCGACAGGGTAGTAAGCAACTATGGCTACACCTTC
TRBJ2-3,16,TRBD2,NA,TRBV5-1,CASSLGTSGLTDTQYF,TGCGCCAGCAGCTTGGGGACTAGCGGGCTCACAGATACGCAGTATTTT
TRBJ2-2,16,TRBD2,once,TRBV5-1,CASSLGGTSDTGELFF,TGCGCCAGCAGCTTGGGCGGGACTAGCGACACCGGGGAGCTGTTTTTT
TRBJ1-1,14,NA,NA,TRBV3-1/TRBV3-2,CASSQVQGTTEAFF,TGTGCCAGCAGCCAAGTTCAGGGTACCACTGAAGCTTTCTTT
TRBJ2-1,15,NA,NA,TRBV19,CASSMGRGSYNEQFF,TGTGCCAGTAGTATGGGGCGGGGCTCCTACAATGAGCAGTTCTTC
TRBJ2-6,16,TRBD2,NA,TRBV24-1,CATSAGGLSGANVLTF,TGTGCCACCAGTGCGGGAGGTCTCTCTGGGGCCAACGTCCTGACTTTC
TRBJ2-7,16,TRBD1,NA,TRBV11-2,CASSFLGTGRYEGQYF,TGTGCCAGCAGCTTTCTCGGGACAGGTCGATACGAGGGGCAGTACTTC
TRBJ2-3,15,NA,NA,TRBV24-1,CATSDLAGSTDTQYF,TGTGCCACCAGTGATTTGGCAGGGAGCACAGATACGCAGTATTTT
TRBJ2-5,17,TRBD2,NA,TRBV2,CASSEGGVTSGKETQYF,TGTGCCAGCAGTGAAGGGGGCGTGACTAGCGGAAAAGAGACCCAGTACTTC
TRBJ1-1,13,NA,few,TRBV29-1,CSVVQGLNTEAFF,TGCAGCGTTGTCCAGGGGCTGAACACTGAAGCTTTCTTT